This entry describes one T cell receptor beta chain. Germline assignment: CDR1 DFQATT and CDR2 SNEGSKA (reference sequence). V lost 4 bases and J lost 1, with 7 bases in between. CDR3 length: 13 amino acids. The data originate from a study of blood T cell repertoires in COVID-19. Across the whole study: Donors in the United States, Italy and Spain gave samples during acute or convalescent COVID-19.

Clones were sequenced by immunoSEQ multiplex PCR, and TCRdb holds only the in-frame ones, with some missing. The sample has under 450,000 clones, roughly four fifths seen once; the top ten hold 0.85% to 1.2%. This chain connects TRBV20-1 to TRBJ2-2; a weak D match, TRBD1 (5 bases). What was sequenced was peripheral blood. The TCR comes from a human donor with acute or convalescent COVID-19. The donor label of this sample is uncertain. In DNA, the CDR3 is TGCAGTGCTAATGACAGGAACACCGGGGAGCTGTTTTTT. This codes for CSANDRNTGELFF.